The rows below give T cell receptor beta chains drawn from one sample of a study of cytomegalovirus exposure and HLA in healthy donors. The protocol was immunoSEQ multiplex PCR, while the TCRdb copy is restricted to in-frame clones and leaves out a portion. The data hold more than 100,000 clones, with around 87% observed a single time. Sequencing used PBMCs. These receptors were collected from a woman between 25 and 40 years old in good health and CMV-seronegative. Both conserved end residues are part of each CDR3. Each record gives: CDR3 length, D gene, J gene, clone size, V gene, CDR3 DNA, CDR3 protein. A D gene is named only where the DNA matches it firmly. Part of the rows lack a size; the others show once, few, many or a class for expanded clones.

CDR3 length: 12; D gene: TRBD1; J gene: TRBJ1-1; clone size: .; V gene: TRBV7-9; CDR3 DNA: TGTGCCAGCAGCTTAGGGGACAGGGAAGCTTTCTTT; CDR3 protein: CASSLGDREAFF
CDR3 length: 15; D gene: TRBD2; J gene: TRBJ2-1; clone size: .; V gene: TRBV29-1; CDR3 DNA: TGCAGCGTTGCCCCCCGACTAGCGGACTACAATGAGCAGTTCTTC; CDR3 protein: CSVAPRLADYNEQFF
CDR3 length: 16; D gene: TRBD2; J gene: TRBJ2-5; clone size: .; V gene: TRBV7-2; CDR3 DNA: TGTGCCAGCAGCTTTGGACTAGCGGGGGTTCAAGAGACCCAGTACTTC; CDR3 protein: CASSFGLAGVQETQYF
CDR3 length: 15; D gene: .; J gene: TRBJ2-1; clone size: .; V gene: TRBV7-2; CDR3 DNA: TGTGCCAGCAGCTTGTACACGGGGATCCTGAATGAGCAGTTCTTC; CDR3 protein: CASSLYTGILNEQFF
CDR3 length: 16; D gene: TRBD1; J gene: TRBJ2-4; clone size: .; V gene: TRBV28; CDR3 DNA: TGTGCCAGCAGACCCGGGACAGGGGCGCAAAGAAACATTCAGTACTTC; CDR3 protein: CASRPGTGAQRNIQYF
CDR3 length: 14; D gene: TRBD1; J gene: TRBJ1-2; clone size: .; V gene: TRBV7-9; CDR3 DNA: TGTGCCAGCAGCTTGGCAGGGGGCGCCGATGGCTACACCTTC; CDR3 protein: CASSLAGGADGYTF
CDR3 length: 15; D gene: .; J gene: TRBJ1-6; clone size: few; V gene: TRBV2; CDR3 DNA: TGTGCCAGCAGTGAAGGCCAGGGCGTTAATTCACCCCTCCACTTT; CDR3 protein: CASSEGQGVNSPLHF
CDR3 length: 13; D gene: .; J gene: TRBJ2-7; clone size: .; V gene: TRBV7-6; CDR3 DNA: TGTGCCAGCAGCCGTGACTATCAACAAGAGCAGTACTTC; CDR3 protein: CASSRDYQQEQYF
CDR3 length: 17; D gene: .; J gene: TRBJ2-6; clone size: .; V gene: TRBV9; CDR3 DNA: TGTGCCAGCAGCGTAGAGACACGAGAATCTGGGGCCAACGTCCTGACTTTC; CDR3 protein: CASSVETRESGANVLTF
CDR3 length: 18; D gene: .; J gene: TRBJ2-1; clone size: .; V gene: TRBV28; CDR3 DNA: TGTGCCAGCAGTTATCGAGTACTATGGGAGGCTTCGGACAATGAGCAGTTCTTC; CDR3 protein: CASSYRVLWEASDNEQFF
CDR3 length: 16; D gene: TRBD2; J gene: TRBJ2-1; clone size: .; V gene: TRBV10-2; CDR3 DNA: TGCGCCAGCAGTGAGTCCGGGACTAGCGGGGACAATGAGCAGTTCTTC; CDR3 protein: CASSESGTSGDNEQFF
CDR3 length: 15; D gene: TRBD2; J gene: TRBJ2-7; clone size: .; V gene: TRBV7-8; CDR3 DNA: TGTGCCAGCAGCCTGGGACTAGCGGGAGAGTTCGAGCAGTACTTC; CDR3 protein: CASSLGLAGEFEQYF
CDR3 length: 13; D gene: .; J gene: TRBJ2-2; clone size: .; V gene: TRBV2; CDR3 DNA: TGTGCCACCCAGCAGGAGGGCACCGGGGAGCTGTTTTTT; CDR3 protein: CATQQEGTGELFF
CDR3 length: 15; D gene: .; J gene: TRBJ2-6; clone size: few; V gene: TRBV5-8; CDR3 DNA: TGTGCCAGCAGCCCCAGATTATCTGGGGCCAACGTCCTGACTTTC; CDR3 protein: CASSPRLSGANVLTF
CDR3 length: 16; D gene: TRBD1; J gene: TRBJ2-7; clone size: .; V gene: TRBV7-9; CDR3 DNA: TGTGCCAGCAGCTTAGGTCGGACAGGGGGCGACTACGAGCAGTACTTC; CDR3 protein: CASSLGRTGGDYEQYF
CDR3 length: 14; D gene: .; J gene: TRBJ2-5; clone size: .; V gene: TRBV18; CDR3 DNA: TGTGCCAGCTCACCGCTTACAGGTGGGGAGACCCAGTACTTC; CDR3 protein: CASSPLTGGETQYF
CDR3 length: 15; D gene: TRBD1; J gene: TRBJ2-7; clone size: .; V gene: TRBV25-1; CDR3 DNA: TGTGCCAGCAGTGAAAACAGGGGCCTGTCCTACGAGCAGTACTTC; CDR3 protein: CASSENRGLSYEQYF
CDR3 length: 16; D gene: .; J gene: TRBJ1-5; clone size: .; V gene: TRBV19; CDR3 DNA: TGTGCCAGTAGTATGCCTTTTCGGTATAGCAATCAGCCCCAGCATTTT; CDR3 protein: CASSMPFRYSNQPQHF
CDR3 length: 15; D gene: TRBD2; J gene: TRBJ2-7; clone size: once; V gene: TRBV5-1; CDR3 DNA: TGCGCCAGCAGCTCGGGATCGGGAGGGGGTTACGAGCAGTACTTC; CDR3 protein: CASSSGSGGGYEQYF
CDR3 length: 11; D gene: .; J gene: TRBJ1-4; clone size: .; V gene: TRBV7-9; CDR3 DNA: TGTGCCAGCAGCTTTTCGGAAAAACTGTTTTTT; CDR3 protein: CASSFSEKLFF
CDR3 length: 12; D gene: .; J gene: TRBJ2-7; clone size: .; V gene: TRBV2; CDR3 DNA: TGTGCCAGCAGTCTTAAATCCTACGAGCAGTACTTC; CDR3 protein: CASSLKSYEQYF
CDR3 length: 16; D gene: TRBD2; J gene: TRBJ2-5; clone size: .; V gene: TRBV4-1; CDR3 DNA: TGCGCCAGCAGCCAAACCATAGCGGGACTCTGGGAGACCCAGTACTTC; CDR3 protein: CASSQTIAGLWETQYF
CDR3 length: 15; D gene: TRBD2; J gene: TRBJ2-1; clone size: .; V gene: TRBV19; CDR3 DNA: TGTGCCAGTAGTCCGGGACTAGCGGGAGCCCATGAGCAGTTCTTC; CDR3 protein: CASSPGLAGAHEQFF
CDR3 length: 14; D gene: TRBD1; J gene: TRBJ1-2; clone size: .; V gene: TRBV9; CDR3 DNA: TGTGCCAGCAGCGACCGGGACAGGGGGAATGGCTACACCTTC; CDR3 protein: CASSDRDRGNGYTF
CDR3 length: 14; D gene: .; J gene: TRBJ2-5; clone size: .; V gene: TRBV5-4; CDR3 DNA: TGTGCCAGCAGCCCTGAATCAGCGGAAGAGACCCAGTACTTC; CDR3 protein: CASSPESAEETQYF
CDR3 length: 16; D gene: TRBD1; J gene: TRBJ1-5; clone size: .; V gene: TRBV5-8; CDR3 DNA: TGTGCCAGCAGCTATGGGACAGTTTATAGCAATCAGCCCCAGCATTTT; CDR3 protein: CASSYGTVYSNQPQHF
CDR3 length: 16; D gene: TRBD1; J gene: TRBJ1-2; clone size: .; V gene: TRBV28; CDR3 DNA: TGTGCCAGCAGTTCGCTCTGGACAGGGCCTAACTATGGCTACACCTTC; CDR3 protein: CASSSLWTGPNYGYTF
CDR3 length: 12; D gene: .; J gene: TRBJ1-6; clone size: .; V gene: TRBV2; CDR3 DNA: TGTGCCAGCAGTCCGGGAAATTCACCCCTCCACTTT; CDR3 protein: CASSPGNSPLHF
CDR3 length: 15; D gene: TRBD2; J gene: TRBJ2-1; clone size: .; V gene: TRBV18; CDR3 DNA: TGTGCCAGCTCACCCGGCGGGGGTAGGTACAATGAGCAGTTCTTC; CDR3 protein: CASSPGGGRYNEQFF
CDR3 length: 18; D gene: .; J gene: TRBJ1-4; clone size: .; V gene: TRBV7-9; CDR3 DNA: TGTGCCAGCAGCTTAGAAGTTTTCCGGCAGGCAACTAATGAAAAACTGTTTTTT; CDR3 protein: CASSLEVFRQATNEKLFF
CDR3 length: 15; D gene: .; J gene: TRBJ1-1; clone size: few; V gene: TRBV7-9; CDR3 DNA: TGTGCCAGCAGCTCTCTTGGGGGGTTGAACACTGAAGCTTTCTTT; CDR3 protein: CASSSLGGLNTEAFF
CDR3 length: 13; D gene: TRBD1; J gene: TRBJ2-7; clone size: .; V gene: TRBV28; CDR3 DNA: TGTGCCAGCAGTCGGGACAGAGCCTACGAGCAGTACTTC; CDR3 protein: CASSRDRAYEQYF
CDR3 length: 17; D gene: TRBD1; J gene: TRBJ2-1; clone size: .; V gene: TRBV28; CDR3 DNA: TGTGCCAGCAGTTTCACCGGGACAGGGATCTTCTACAATGAGCAGTTCTTC; CDR3 protein: CASSFTGTGIFYNEQFF
CDR3 length: 10; D gene: .; J gene: TRBJ2-5; clone size: .; V gene: TRBV20-1; CDR3 DNA: TGCAGTGCTACCGGGGAGACCCAGTACTTC; CDR3 protein: CSATGETQYF
CDR3 length: 12; D gene: .; J gene: TRBJ2-5; clone size: .; V gene: TRBV7-2; CDR3 DNA: TGTGCCAGCAGTCGCGGGACGGAGACCCAGTACTTC; CDR3 protein: CASSRGTETQYF
CDR3 length: 13; D gene: .; J gene: TRBJ1-5; clone size: .; V gene: TRBV2; CDR3 DNA: TGTGCCAGCAGTCGTGGAGCTTTTCAGCCCCAGCATTTT; CDR3 protein: CASSRGAFQPQHF
CDR3 length: 14; D gene: TRBD2; J gene: TRBJ2-1; clone size: once; V gene: TRBV4-1; CDR3 DNA: TGCGCCAGCAGCCAAGGGTACGGGGGGGATGAGCAGTTCTTC; CDR3 protein: CASSQGYGGDEQFF
CDR3 length: 17; D gene: TRBD1; J gene: TRBJ1-5; clone size: .; V gene: TRBV19; CDR3 DNA: TGTGCCAGTAGTATAGATCCGGGACAGGGATTCAATCAGCCCCAGCATTTT; CDR3 protein: CASSIDPGQGFNQPQHF
CDR3 length: 13; D gene: TRBD2; J gene: TRBJ2-1; clone size: .; V gene: TRBV19; CDR3 DNA: TGTGCCAGTAGTGTGGTAGCGGGATATGAGCAGTTCTTC; CDR3 protein: CASSVVAGYEQFF
CDR3 length: 16; D gene: TRBD1; J gene: TRBJ2-3; clone size: once; V gene: TRBV2; CDR3 DNA: TGTGCCAGCAGTGGTTTAGGACAGGGGTCAGCAGATACGCAGTATTTT; CDR3 protein: CASSGLGQGSADTQYF
CDR3 length: 18; D gene: TRBD1; J gene: TRBJ1-6; clone size: once; V gene: TRBV5-6; CDR3 DNA: TGTGCCAGCAGCGGAGGACAGGGGGGATCGATAAGGAATTCACCCCTCCACTTT; CDR3 protein: CASSGGQGGSIRNSPLHF
CDR3 length: 14; D gene: .; J gene: TRBJ1-1; clone size: .; V gene: TRBV19; CDR3 DNA: TGTGCCAGTAGTAAAAGGACAGTGAACACTGAAGCTTTCTTT; CDR3 protein: CASSKRTVNTEAFF
CDR3 length: 14; D gene: TRBD1; J gene: TRBJ2-7; clone size: .; V gene: TRBV29-1; CDR3 DNA: TGCAGCGTTACCGGGACAGGAGTTACCTACGAGCAGTACTTC; CDR3 protein: CSVTGTGVTYEQYF
CDR3 length: 19; D gene: .; J gene: TRBJ2-7; clone size: once; V gene: TRBV14; CDR3 DNA: TGTGCCAGCAGCCCGCGGACAGGGGCCCGGGGGGGGGTCTCCTACGAGCAGTACTTC; CDR3 protein: CASSPRTGARGGVSYEQYF
CDR3 length: 15; D gene: .; J gene: TRBJ2-3; clone size: few; V gene: TRBV5-1; CDR3 DNA: TGCGCCAGCAGCTTGTCTACAGGTAGCACAGATACGCAGTATTTT; CDR3 protein: CASSLSTGSTDTQYF
CDR3 length: 14; D gene: TRBD1; J gene: TRBJ2-7; clone size: .; V gene: TRBV28; CDR3 DNA: TGTGCCAGTTCTCCGGGACAGAGCTACTACGAGCAGTACTTC; CDR3 protein: CASSPGQSYYEQYF
CDR3 length: 14; D gene: .; J gene: TRBJ2-7; clone size: .; V gene: TRBV4-2; CDR3 DNA: TGTGCCAGCAGCCAACGCATACAGGGCTACGAGCAGTACTTC; CDR3 protein: CASSQRIQGYEQYF
CDR3 length: 15; D gene: .; J gene: TRBJ2-7; clone size: .; V gene: TRBV19; CDR3 DNA: TGTGCCAGTAGTATAACCTTTGGGCCGGCCTACGAGCAGTACTTC; CDR3 protein: CASSITFGPAYEQYF
CDR3 length: 14; D gene: TRBD1; J gene: TRBJ1-1; clone size: .; V gene: TRBV29-1; CDR3 DNA: TGCAGCGTTGGGTACAGGGGACGTAACACTGAAGCTTTCTTT; CDR3 protein: CSVGYRGRNTEAFF
CDR3 length: 15; D gene: TRBD1; J gene: TRBJ2-7; clone size: .; V gene: TRBV6-5; CDR3 DNA: TGTGCCAGCAGTTCGACAGGGGTGCAACACTACGAGCAGTACTTC; CDR3 protein: CASSSTGVQHYEQYF